This paragraph reports one TCR beta chain. Its antigen remains unidentified. This specimen belongs to a study of CD8 T cells in Susac syndrome. Whole-study context: Five or six sequenced Susac syndrome patients had clinically active disease, while under ten were in remission.

CDR1 and CDR2 from the germline V gene are MNHNY and SVGAGI (reference sequence). CDR3 length equals 12 residues. The V and J ends lost 4 bases and 2 bases respectively, with 6 bases between them. Study-wide points: Within total CD8+ repertoires, around 15 Susac-specific public clones were found, and within CD8+ TEMRA repertoires, about 5. Susac CD8+ clonal expansion peaked in TEMRA cells and active patients.

Random hexamers served to reverse transcribe roughly 0.45 to 1 ug RNA. Multiplex PCR with immunoSEQ amplified the TCR beta CDR3 across 54 Vbeta and 13 Jbeta. TCRdb used MiXCR to reprocess the immunoSEQ multiplex PCR reads, holding one entry per CDR3 protein. The sample consists of about 140,000 distinct CDR3 sequences, approximately 95% of them appearing once. The chain couples TRBV6-6 to TRBJ2-7; D is unresolved. Source material: CD8+ T cells from PBMCs. The receptor comes from a human donor with Susac syndrome. CDR3 nucleotides: TGTGCCAGCAGTTTGTCGACCTACGAGCAGTACTTC. It specifies CASSLSTYEQYF.